This T cell receptor beta chain was profiled in a study of shared clonotypes between healthy human individuals. Trimming left V 7 bases short and J 0 bases short, with 17 bases between. Germline V CDR1 and CDR2: SGHNT, YYREEE (reference sequence). The length of the CDR3 is 15 residues. This clone showed up many times. This same CDR3 is encoded by further DNA sequences in the sample. Ten immunoSEQ deep assay plates were used to sequence the DNA of unsorted PBMCs. Here immunoSEQ multiplex PCR was the method, and the copy in TCRdb shows in-frame clones only, minus some. The sample holds under 600,000 clones, roughly 79% seen once.

The clonotype was recovered from a woman between 40 and 50 years old in good health. Some clones in this sample may be carry-over from other donors' samples. This chain links TRBV5-4 with TRBJ2-7; tentative D call: TRBD1 (5 bases). Sample: PBMCs. The CDR3 sequence: CASGNGVGASYEQYF. The DNA of the CDR3 is TGTGCCAGCGGAAATGGGGTTGGGGCCTCCTACGAGCAGTACTTC.